The present TCR beta chain was sequenced within a study of CD8 T cells in ankylosing spondylitis. Trimming stripped 2 bases from V and 8 bases from J, with 13 bases between. Germline V lookup: CDR1 MNHEY, CDR2 SVGAGI. CDR3 length: 14 residues. This clonotype was detected many times. As yet, its antigen is unknown. By quantitative 5'-RACE with molecular barcodes, the TCR beta libraries were made. TCRdb processed the 5' RACE reads anew with MiXCR; each CDR3 protein has one entry. The table lists approximately 250,000 distinct CDR3 sequences, over 7% of them singletons. Whole-study results and caveats: Peripheral blood samples showed relatively rare disease-linked clones, and these clones were CD8+. Matched synovial fluid from ankylosing spondylitis patients was reported to be enriched for disease-linked clones.

This sequence was found in a female donor with ankylosing spondylitis or in good health (not recorded which). Sequencing was done on a sample of blood, either unsorted or a sorted T cell fraction (not recorded which). This chain connects TRBV6-5 to TRBJ1-3; D uncertain. DNA of the CDR3: TGTGCCAGCAGTTACAACCCCGAGGGCTACACCATATATTTT. It encodes CASSYNPEGYTIYF.